This T cell receptor beta chain was recovered during a study of regulatory and conventional T cells in RAG deficiency (dated by TCRdb to the late 2010s). About the investigation overall: The study used high-throughput TCR beta sequencing to compare repertoire diversity and composition of Treg, conventional CD4+ and CD8+ T cells between RAG-deficient patients and healthy controls. Findings and caveats that apply to the study as a whole: Markedly lower Shannon entropy and higher Simpson indices were observed in RAG-deficient patients than in control T-cell subpopulations. All patient T-cell subsets had shorter CDR3 lengths; Omenn syndrome patients showed >80% Treg-Tconv repertoire overlap at nucleotide and amino acid level. Some T-cell subset analyses were not done for some subjects. Compared with controls, Omenn syndrome and CID/AS patients had approximately 97-fold fewer unique TCR beta sequences in Treg cells, but only roughly 10-fold fewer in the other subsets. In Omenn syndrome patients, sorted CD25-high CD127-low cells may represent peripherally activated cells rather than bona fide Treg cells.

A remark on this clone: Its antigen target is currently unknown. There are no base qualities to consult, and no much larger clone falls within one base.

Regulatory T cells were purified from blood as CD4+CD25-high CD127-low cells before genomic DNA extraction. About eight healthy control donors served as the comparison group for repertoire analyses. The CDR3 covers 15 residues, taking in both the cysteine and the phenylalanine. This entry keeps only the CDR3 DNA: 45 bases, framed from base 1. Reading the germline V gene gives CDR1 SGHTA and CDR2 FQGNSA. V is shortened by 8 bases, J by 3 bases, and the region joining them spans 19 bases. Library preparation used the immunoSEQ multiplex PCR assay. Rearranged TCR beta chain products were amplified from the genomic DNA of sorted T-cell subsets and were then sequenced. For the original study's pipeline: Shannon entropy and Simpson indices were used to measure the diversity of productive TCR beta rearrangements in each repertoire. Clonal expansion was assessed by the summed frequency of the 100 most abundant productive TCR beta clonotypes among total reads. The TRB repertoires were scored with a self-reactivity index built on which amino acids appear at CDR3beta positions 6 and 7. Two-way ANOVA was used for repertoire analyses, while Student t or Mann-Whitney tests were used for flow cytometric analyses. Drawn from immuneACCESS, this table holds only the in-frame rearrangements with V and J called that TCRdb kept. Clones are partly lost; checked studies trace under half to an unresolved V gene and leave the rest unexplained. From that table come the V and J calls and clone size; the DNA was used to work out D and trimming. This sample holds 25,000 to 35,000 clones; under 95% were observed only once. Roughly 0.82% of the sample rests with the top ten.

This sample was also put to use in a study of regulatory T cells. From the second report: For the multiplex PCR, 52 forward TRBV primers and 13 reverse TRBJ primers were used, and amplification bias was corrected with both assay-based and computational methods. In patients, repertoires had restricted unique TRB V-J pairs and skewed V and J gene usage, with regulatory T cells showing the most marked changes. The study compared T-cell receptor beta repertoires of sorted regulatory, conventional CD4+ and CD8+ T cells in CD3G-deficient patients with those in healthy controls. Ficoll density separation was used to isolate peripheral blood mononuclear cells. Within the immunoSEQ assay, multiplex PCR amplified rearranged TRB loci from genomic DNA. Sequencing of the TRB amplicons was done on an Illumina HiSeq platform. Raw sequences were error-filtered and aligned to reference gene sequences by custom algorithms, then analyzed with the immunoSEQ online tools. Productive and nonproductive TRB rearrangement frequencies were evaluated among both unique and total sequences. Groups were compared by t tests, Mann-Whitney tests or two-way ANOVA performed in Prism software.

The specimen sequenced was Tregs sorted from blood. This chain joins TRBV7-2 to TRBJ1-2; tentative D gene TRBD1, with 5 bases matching. This receptor was taken from a human donor in good health. CDR3 loop: CASVPRGGSDYGYTF. Here is the DNA: TGTGCCAGCGTACCACGGGGCGGTTCCGACTATGGCTACACCTTC.